Below, 6 T cell receptor beta chains from the same sample are listed, as sequenced in a study of T cells after yellow fever vaccination. Each CDR3 protein is one row after TCRdb ran MiXCR on the 5' RACE reads. Of 550,000 or so distinct CDR3 sequences listed, 15% to 20% were seen once; the top ten hold 14%. The sample was PBMCs, taken 15 days after the yellow fever booster vaccination. Source of these receptors: a man younger than 45 who received the YFV17D yellow fever vaccine.

The rearrangement joins TRBV12-5 to TRBJ2-1; D is perhaps TRBD1 or TRBD2 (6 bases each). The CDR3 contains 15 residues. The germline V gene encodes CDR1 LGHNT and CDR2 FRNRAP. V lost 5 bases, J lost 1 base, and 12 bases lay in between. The CDR3 nucleotides are TGTGCTAGTGGTAACGGGGGCCTATCCTACAATGAGCAGTTCTTC. This codes for CASGNGGLSYNEQFF.

This clonotype was detected ten times or more. This chain links TRBV6-2 or TRBV6-3 with TRBJ2-7; D uncertain. V was shortened by 2 bases and J by 0 bases, with 8 bases between the two germline ends. The CDR3 consists of 14 residues. Germline CDR1 and CDR2: MNHEY and SVGEGT. The CDR3 loop reads CASSYGDSSYEQYF. CDR3 nucleotide sequence: TGTGCCAGCAGTTACGGGGATAGCTCCTACGAGCAGTACTTC.

This clonotype was recorded a few times. This rearrangement joins TRBV7-2 to TRBJ2-7, with D unresolved. The CDR3 covers 12 residues. The germline V gene has CDR1 SGHTA and CDR2 FQGNSA. V lost 5 bases and J lost 7, with 12 bases in between. The CDR3 bases are TGTGCCAGCAGCCAGGAACTTTGGGAGCAGTACTTC. Amino acid sequence: CASSQELWEQYF. Full variable domain (outside the CDR3, taken from reference TRBV7-2 and TRBJ2-7): GAGVSQSPSNKVTEKGKDVELRCDPISGHTALYWYRQSLGQGLEFLIYFQGNSAPDKSGLPSDRFSAERTGGSVSTLTIQRTQQEDSAVYLCASSQELWEQYFGPGTRLTVT.

This clonotype was seen more than once but under ten times. The gene calls are TRBV29-1 and TRBJ2-3; D call uncertain. Germline V lookup: CDR1 SQVTM, CDR2 ANQGSEA. V lost 1 base to trimming and J lost 0 bases, with 14 bases between them. This CDR3 is 16 amino acids long. Here the CDR3 DNA reads TGCAGCGTTGAAGGACCCCCGAACGAGAGCACAGATACGCAGTATTTT. Its protein product is CSVEGPPNESTDTQYF.

J is TRBJ2-4 and V is TRBV5-1; TRBD1 matches at 7 bases. CDR3 length: 15 amino acids. Germline V CDR1 and CDR2: SGHRS, YFSETQ. V trimming: 4 bases; J trimming: 3 bases; junction bases outside the gene matches: 7. CDR3 sequence reads: CASSTTGFGKNIQYF. In DNA form, the CDR3 reads TGCGCCAGCAGCACGACAGGGTTCGGCAAAAACATTCAGTACTTC.

The V and J genes are TRBV5-5 and TRBJ2-2; possible D gene TRBD2, 5 bases. Trimming removed 4 bases at V and 11 bases at J, with 12 bases between. The CDR3 is made up of 12 amino acids. CDR1 and CDR2 (germline): SGHKS, YYEKEE (reference sequence). CDR3 sequence (DNA): TGTGCCAGCAGCAACTCACCGGGAGAGCTGTTTTTT. Its protein is CASSNSPGELFF.